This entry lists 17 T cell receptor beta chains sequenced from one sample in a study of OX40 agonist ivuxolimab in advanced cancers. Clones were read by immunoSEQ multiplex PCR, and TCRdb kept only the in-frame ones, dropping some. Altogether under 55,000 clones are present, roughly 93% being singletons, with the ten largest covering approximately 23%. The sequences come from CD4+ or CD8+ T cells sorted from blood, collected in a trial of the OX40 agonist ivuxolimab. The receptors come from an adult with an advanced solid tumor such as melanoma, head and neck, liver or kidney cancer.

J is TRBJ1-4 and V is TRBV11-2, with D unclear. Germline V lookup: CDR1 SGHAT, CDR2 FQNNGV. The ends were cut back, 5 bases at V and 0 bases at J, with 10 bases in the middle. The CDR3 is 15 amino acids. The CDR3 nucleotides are TGTGCCAGCAGCCTGTGGGTTGCAACTAATGAAAAACTGTTTTTT. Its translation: CASSLWVATNEKLFF.

The CDR3 loop reads CASSHLSVLSGGFQETQYF. CDR3 coding DNA: TGTGCCAGCAGTCACCTCAGTGTGCTCAGCGGGGGGTTCCAAGAGACCCAGTACTTC. The rearrangement links TRBV27 to TRBJ2-5; the match to TRBD2 covers 9 bases. V shed 5 bases, J shed 1 base, and the junction held 17 bases outside the gene matches. Germline CDR1 and CDR2: MNHEY and SMNVEV (reference sequence). This CDR3 is built from 19 residues.

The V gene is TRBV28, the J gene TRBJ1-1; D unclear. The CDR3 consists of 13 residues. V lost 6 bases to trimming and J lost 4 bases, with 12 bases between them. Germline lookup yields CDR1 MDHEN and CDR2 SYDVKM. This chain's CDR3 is CASSYRLGTEAFF. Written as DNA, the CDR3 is TGTGCCAGCAGCTACAGACTAGGCACTGAAGCTTTCTTT.

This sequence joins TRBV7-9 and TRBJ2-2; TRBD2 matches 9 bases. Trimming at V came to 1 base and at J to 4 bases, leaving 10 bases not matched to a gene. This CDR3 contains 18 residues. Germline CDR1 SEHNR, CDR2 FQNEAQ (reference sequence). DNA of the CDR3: TGTGCCAGCAGCTTAGAGTTCCTAGCGGGAACGCCCACCGGGGAGCTGTTTTTT. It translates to CASSLEFLAGTPTGELFF.

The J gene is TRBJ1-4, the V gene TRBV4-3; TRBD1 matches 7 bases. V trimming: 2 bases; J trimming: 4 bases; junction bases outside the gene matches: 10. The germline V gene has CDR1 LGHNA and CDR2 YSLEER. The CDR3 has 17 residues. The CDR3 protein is CASSQLTGIRLNEKLFF. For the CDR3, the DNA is TGCGCCAGCAGCCAACTGACAGGGATTAGGCTTAATGAAAAACTGTTTTTT.

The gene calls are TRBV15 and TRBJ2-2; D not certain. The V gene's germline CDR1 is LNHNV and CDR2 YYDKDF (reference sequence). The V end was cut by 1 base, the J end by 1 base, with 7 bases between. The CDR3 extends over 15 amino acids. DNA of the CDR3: TGTGCCACCAGCAGAGGGACGGTGAACACCGGGGAGCTGTTTTTT. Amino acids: CATSRGTVNTGELFF.

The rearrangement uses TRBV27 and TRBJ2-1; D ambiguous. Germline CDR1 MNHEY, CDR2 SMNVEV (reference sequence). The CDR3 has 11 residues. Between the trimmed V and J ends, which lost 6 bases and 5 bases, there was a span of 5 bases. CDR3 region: CASRHNNEQFF. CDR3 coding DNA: TGTGCCAGCAGACACAACAATGAGCAGTTCTTC.

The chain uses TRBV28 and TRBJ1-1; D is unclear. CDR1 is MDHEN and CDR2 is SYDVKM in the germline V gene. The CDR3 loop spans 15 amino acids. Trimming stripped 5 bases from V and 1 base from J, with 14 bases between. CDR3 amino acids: CASSLRPPGNTEAFF. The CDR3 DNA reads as TGTGCCAGCAGTCTACGTCCGCCAGGGAACACTGAAGCTTTCTTT. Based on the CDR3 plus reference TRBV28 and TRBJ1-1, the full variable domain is DVKVTQSSRYLVKRTGEKVFLECVQDMDHENMFWYRQDPGLGLRLIYFSYDVKMKEKGDIPEGYSVSREKKERFSLILESASTNQTSMYLCASSLRPPGNTEAFFGQGTRLTVV.

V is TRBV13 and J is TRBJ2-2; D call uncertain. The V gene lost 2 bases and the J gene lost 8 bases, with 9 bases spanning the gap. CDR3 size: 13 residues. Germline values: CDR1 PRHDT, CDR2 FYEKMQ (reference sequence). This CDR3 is CASSLYGPGELFF. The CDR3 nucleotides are TGTGCCAGCAGCTTATATGGGCCGGGGGAGCTGTTTTTT.

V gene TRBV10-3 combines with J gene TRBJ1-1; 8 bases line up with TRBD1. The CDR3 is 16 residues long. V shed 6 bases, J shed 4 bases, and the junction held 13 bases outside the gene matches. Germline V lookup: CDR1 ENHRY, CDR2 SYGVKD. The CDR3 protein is CAIRDGPGQGFTEAFF. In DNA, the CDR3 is TGTGCCATCAGGGATGGCCCAGGACAGGGTTTCACTGAAGCTTTCTTT.

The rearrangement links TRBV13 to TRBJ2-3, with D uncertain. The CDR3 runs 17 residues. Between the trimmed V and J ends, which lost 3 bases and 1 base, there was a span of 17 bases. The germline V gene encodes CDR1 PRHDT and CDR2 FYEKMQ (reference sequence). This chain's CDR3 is CASSFHLPIPGTDTQYF. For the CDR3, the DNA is TGTGCCAGCAGCTTTCATCTCCCTATCCCCGGCACAGATACGCAGTATTTT.

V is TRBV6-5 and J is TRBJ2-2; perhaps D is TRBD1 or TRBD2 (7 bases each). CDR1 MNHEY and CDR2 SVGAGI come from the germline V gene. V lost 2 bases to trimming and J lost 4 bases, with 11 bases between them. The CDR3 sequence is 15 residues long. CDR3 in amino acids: CASSYTGEGTGELFF. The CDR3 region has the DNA TGTGCCAGCAGTTACACAGGGGAGGGCACCGGGGAGCTGTTTTTT.

The CDR3 is CSVEATGMSETQYF. The CDR3 nucleotides read TGCAGCGTTGAAGCCACAGGAATGAGTGAGACCCAGTACTTC. The chain recombines TRBV29-1 with TRBJ2-5; tentative D call: TRBD1 (5 bases). The CDR3 length is 14 residues. The germline V gene has CDR1 SQVTM and CDR2 ANQGSEA. Trimming took off 1 base at V and 5 bases at J, with 14 bases between the two ends.

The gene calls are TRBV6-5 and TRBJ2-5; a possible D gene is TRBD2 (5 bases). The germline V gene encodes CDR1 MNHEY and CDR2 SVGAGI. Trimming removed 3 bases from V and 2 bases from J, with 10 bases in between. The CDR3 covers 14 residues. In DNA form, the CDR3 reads TGTGCCAGCAGTTATCGGGGTCCTCAAGAGACCCAGTACTTC. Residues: CASSYRGPQETQYF.

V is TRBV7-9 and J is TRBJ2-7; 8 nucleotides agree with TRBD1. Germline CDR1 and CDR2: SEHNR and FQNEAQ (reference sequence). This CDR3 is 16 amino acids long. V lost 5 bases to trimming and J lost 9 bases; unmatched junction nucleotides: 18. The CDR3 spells CASSTTGESYRRVQYF. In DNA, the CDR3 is TGTGCCAGCAGCACGACAGGGGAATCCTATCGGCGGGTGCAGTACTTC.

The CDR3 bases are TGTGCCAGCAGCTTAGGCCCTAGGCTCGAGGATACGCAGTATTTT. Its translation: CASSLGPRLEDTQYF. The chain couples TRBV7-6 to TRBJ2-3; D not certain. The CDR3 consists of 15 residues. CDR1 SGHVS and CDR2 FNYEAQ come from the germline V gene. Trimming removed 1 base from V and 6 bases from J, with 14 bases in between.

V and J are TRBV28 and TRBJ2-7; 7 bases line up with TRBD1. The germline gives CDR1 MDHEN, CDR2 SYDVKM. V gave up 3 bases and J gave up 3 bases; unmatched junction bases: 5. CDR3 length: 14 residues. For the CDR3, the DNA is TGTGCCAGCAGTTTGTTGACAGGGCTCTACGAGCAGTACTTC. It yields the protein CASSLLTGLYEQYF.